This T cell receptor (beta chain) was recovered during a study of blood T cell repertoires in COVID-19. About the research overall: Sites in the United States, Italy and Spain provided acute and convalescent COVID-19 samples.

TCRdb keeps only in-frame clones here, not all; method: immunoSEQ multiplex PCR. This repertoire shows approximately 240,000 clones, about 85% found once; its top ten account for about 6%. The CDR3 is 13 amino acids. The J segment lost 1 base and the V segment lost 10 bases, leaving 5 bases of the junction unmatched. Germline CDR1 reads ENHRY; CDR2 reads SYGVKD. The chain uses TRBV10-3 and TRBJ1-1; 8 bases match TRBD1. This receptor was taken from a woman in her 30s with acute COVID-19. Sequenced material: PBMCs or T cells enriched from blood (not recorded which). The CDR3 here is CATYRGTNTEAFF. CDR3 in DNA: TGTGCCACTTACAGGGGGACGAACACTGAAGCTTTCTTT.